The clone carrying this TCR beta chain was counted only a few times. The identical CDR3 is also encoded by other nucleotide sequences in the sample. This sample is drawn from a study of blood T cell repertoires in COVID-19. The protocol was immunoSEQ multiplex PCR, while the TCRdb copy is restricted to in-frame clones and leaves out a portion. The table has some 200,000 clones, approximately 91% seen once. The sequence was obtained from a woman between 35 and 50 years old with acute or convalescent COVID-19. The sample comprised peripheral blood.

CDR3 residues: CASSLVTGGNQPQHF. In DNA form, the CDR3 reads TGTGCCAGCAGTTTAGTGACAGGGGGCAATCAGCCCCAGCATTTT. V gene TRBV27 combines with J gene TRBJ1-5; 8 bases match TRBD1. Per germline, CDR1 MNHEY and CDR2 SMNVEV (reference sequence). CDR3 length equals 15 residues. J lost 2 bases, V lost 2 bases, and 2 bases had no gene match.